The T cell receptor beta chain described here comes from a study of T-cell reconstitution after alpha-beta-depleted transplantation in children. This clonotype was counted a few times. What it recognizes is unknown. The TCRbeta library incorporated unique molecular identifiers. TCRdb re-analysed the PCR reads in MiXCR, keeping a single row per CDR3 protein. The sample includes about 400,000 distinct CDR3 sequences, around 15% of them seen just once. The junction had 6 bases not matched to a gene; V was cut back by 5 bases and J by 7 bases. The length of the CDR3 is 14 residues. Notes on the study in general: One year after transplant, T-cell counts and diversity came mostly from newly produced T cells. Reported findings indicate that, about two months after transplant, alpha-beta T cells came from several hundred expanded clones, which were derived from non-depleted graft cells.

Specimen: PBMCs, mostly from graft donor cells, collected 360 days after TCRalphabeta/CD19-depleted stem cell transplant. The chain recombines TRBV12-3 or TRBV12-4 with TRBJ2-2; 8 bases map to TRBD1. The receptor comes from a boy in the first two years of life who had a stem cell transplant for Wiskott-Aldrich syndrome, so the T cells may come from the graft donor. This chain's CDR3 is CASSRQGWNGELFF. CDR3 in DNA: TGTGCCAGCAGTCGACAGGGGTGGAACGGGGAGCTGTTTTTT.